The present T cell receptor (beta chain) was sequenced within a study of T cell responses to AZD1222 COVID-19 vaccine. Points from the study as a whole: Targeting of unmutated variant regions was reportedly seen in nearly half of spike-specific TCRs.

A note on this clone: Antigen: not known.

Some clones are missing from TCRdb's copy, which holds only in-frame ones; the method was immunoSEQ multiplex PCR. The table includes 120,000 or so clones, roughly 90% detected once. The V gene end was trimmed by 2 bases and the J gene end by 4 bases; junction bases not matched to a gene: 7. Looked up from germline, CDR1 is MDHEN and CDR2 is SYDVKM. The CDR3 spans 16 residues. This chain links TRBV28 with TRBJ1-3, with TRBD1 matching 8 bases. Material: peripheral blood, obtained on day 0 of AZD1222 vaccination. The clonotype comes from an adult in good health. For the CDR3, the DNA is TGTGCCAGCAGTTTAGTTCCGACAGGGGTGGGAAACACCATATATTTT. Its translation is CASSLVPTGVGNTIYF.